This T cell receptor beta chain comes out of a study of cytomegalovirus exposure and HLA in healthy donors. Findings and limits, study-wide: Under 20,000 TCR beta sequences were associated with HLA alleles at 0.05 false discovery rate in a later analysis.

PCR used 60 Vbeta primers and 13 Jbeta primers. TCRdb's table, derived via immunoSEQ multiplex PCR, lists solely in-frame clones and lacks some. Its table lists about 140,000 clones. About this clone itself: The antigen is unknown.

What was sequenced was PBMCs. This receptor was taken from a male donor in good health and CMV-seronegative.

The CDR3 loop reads CASSWDSMNTEAFF. The CDR3 bases are TGTGCCAGCAGCTGGGACAGCATGAACACTGAAGCTTTCTTT. The rearrangement joins TRBV5-4 to TRBJ1-1; 7 positions match TRBD1. The CDR3 is 14 amino acids. Germline V gene sequence: CDR1 SGHNT, CDR2 YYREEE (reference sequence). J lost 0 bases, V lost 3 bases, and 2 bases had no gene match.